Shown below are 10 T cell receptor beta chains from a single sample sequenced in a study of blood T cells in healthy people across ages. The use of a sample-barcoded 5' primer and a J-beta primer mix characterized a second PCR of roughly 6 to 12 cycles. TCRdb ran MiXCR on the 5' RACE reads and lists one entry per CDR3 protein. The data show about 640,000 distinct CDR3 sequences, with about 53% seen just once and 30% to 45% held by the top ten. Sequencing used blood. Every receptor here comes from a man aged 60 to 75 in good health.

This rearrangement joins TRBV20-1 to TRBJ2-3; 11 bases are a match to TRBD2. In germline, CDR1 is DFQATT, CDR2 SNEGSKA (reference sequence). This CDR3 is built from 14 residues. After removal of 8 bases from V and 4 bases from J, the junction contained 8 bases not matched to a gene. The CDR3 bases are TGCAGTTTTAACACGGGACTAGCGGCAGATACGCAGTATTTT. Amino acids: CSFNTGLAADTQYF.

This clonotype turned up a few times. In nucleotides, the CDR3 is TGTGCCAGCAGCGTAGGTGAACGCCAAGAGACCCAGTACTTC. It codes for CASSVGERQETQYF. The J gene is TRBJ2-5, the V gene TRBV9, with D hard to call. This CDR3 contains 14 residues. Trimming shortened V by 0 bases and J by 1 base, and 7 bases separated the two germline ends. The germline gives CDR1 SGDLS, CDR2 YYNGEE.

Only a few counts were recorded for this clonotype. Here the CDR3 reads CASSQTSGGHYEQYF. The CDR3 DNA is TGTGCCAGCAGTCAGACTAGCGGGGGACACTACGAGCAGTACTTC. V gene TRBV2 combines with J gene TRBJ2-7; TRBD2 matches at 12 bases. Germline trimming cut 5 bases from V and 3 bases from J; bases unmatched to any gene: 5. Germline V gives CDR1 SNHLY, CDR2 FYNNEI. This CDR3 region has 15 residues.

This clonotype was found once. The chain links TRBV6-1 to TRBJ2-5, with 9 bases fitting TRBD1. The J call may be in error: the DNA end matches TRBJ2-7 better. This CDR3 region has 13 residues. Per germline, CDR1 MNHNS and CDR2 SASEGT. The chain's CDR3 is CASRRTGDHEQYF. CDR3 DNA: TGTGCCAGCCGCCGGACAGGGGACCACGAGCAGTACTTC.

The chain employs TRBV12-3 or TRBV12-4 and TRBJ1-5; D ambiguous. Trimming took off 6 bases at V and 3 bases at J, with 18 bases between the two ends. The CDR3 sequence is 16 residues long. This CDR3 is CASSAGSPLTNQPQHF. CDR3 DNA: TGTGCCAGCAGCGCCGGAAGCCCGCTTACCAATCAGCCCCAGCATTTT.

The gene calls are TRBV11-2 and TRBJ2-2; the match to TRBD2 covers 8 bases. The ends lost 2 bases at V and 1 base at J; junction bases unmatched: 6. Per the germline V gene, CDR1 is SGHAT and CDR2 is FQNNGV. The CDR3 totals 17 residues. The CDR3 loop reads CASSLWRGAENTGELFF. CDR3 nucleotides: TGTGCCAGCAGCTTATGGCGGGGGGCCGAGAACACCGGGGAGCTGTTTTTT.

This clonotype appeared a few times. This chain connects TRBV29-1 to TRBJ2-5; 8 positions match TRBD2. The CDR3 totals 14 residues. The germline V gene encodes CDR1 SQVTM and CDR2 ANQGSEA. V was pared by 8 bases and J by 4 bases, with 12 bases of the junction left unmatched. CDR3 sequence reads: CSLSQGLAGETQYF. In DNA, the CDR3 is TGCAGCCTTTCCCAGGGGCTAGCGGGAGAGACCCAGTACTTC. Variable domain in full (rest from reference TRBV29-1 and TRBJ2-5): SAVISQKPSRDICQRGTSLTIQCQVDSQVTMMFWYRQQPGQSLTLIATANQGSEATYESGFVIDKFPISRPNLTFSTLTVSNMSPEDSSIYLCSLSQGLAGETQYFGPGTRLLVL.

This clonotype was counted only a few times. V gene TRBV5-1 combines with J gene TRBJ1-4; no firm D call. The CDR3 length is 14 residues. V lost 1 base, J lost 2 bases, and 6 bases lay in between. CDR1 is SGHRS and CDR2 is YFSETQ in the germline V gene. DNA for the CDR3: TGCGCCAGCAGCTTGACAGCTACTAATGAAAAACTGTTTTTT. Encoded protein: CASSLTATNEKLFF.

The rearrangement links TRBV6-6 to TRBJ2-2; no clear D gene. Germline CDR1 is MNHNY and CDR2 is SVGAGI (reference sequence). CDR3 length: 14 residues. V gave up 2 bases and J gave up 1 base, with 5 bases separating them. Here the CDR3 reads CASSYMENTGELFF. CDR3 coding DNA: TGTGCCAGCAGTTACATGGAGAACACCGGGGAGCTGTTTTTT.

The chain uses TRBV24-1 and TRBJ1-1; possible D gene TRBD1, 5 bases. The germline V gene has CDR1 KGHDR and CDR2 SFDVKD. The CDR3 length is 14 residues. V was cut by 4 bases and J by 1 base, with 9 bases left in between. In DNA, the CDR3 is TGTGCCACCAGTGAGGGGGTCCCGAACACTGAAGCTTTCTTT. It translates to CATSEGVPNTEAFF.